This record concerns one T cell receptor beta chain sequence. The target antigen is unknown. The repertoire was sequenced with immunoSEQ multiplex PCR; TCRdb's copy has only in-frame clones and lacks some. The data contain about 120,000 clones, about 82% of them seen just once; the ten biggest clones take up 15% to 20%. This record belongs to a study of T cell responses to AZD1222 COVID-19 vaccine. Study-wide results and caveats: Close to half of all spike-specific TCRs reportedly target regions of the variants that are unmutated. Donors were chiefly white British, with a greater number of females, and clonal diversity was perhaps underestimated. Spike-specific TCR breadth and depth rose after two AZD1222 doses.

This CDR3 is 13 amino acids long. V lost 3 bases to trimming and J lost 4 bases; unmatched junction nucleotides: 0. This chain uses TRBV12-3 or TRBV12-4 with TRBJ1-2; TRBD1 agrees at 9 bases. Sequencing used peripheral blood, obtained 28 days after the second AZD1222 dose. The sequence was collected from an adult who received the AZD1222 COVID-19 vaccine. CDR3: CASSLGQGYGYTF. The DNA for the CDR3 is TGTGCCAGCAGTTTGGGACAGGGCTATGGCTACACCTTC.